A single sample gave rise to the 27 T cell receptor beta chains below, sequenced in a study of human T cells and chemical hapten exposure. TCRdb reanalysed the RACE reads using MiXCR and keeps one entry per CDR3 protein. The table has tens of thousands of distinct CDR3 sequences, 9% to 15% seen once; the top ten hold 1.9%. Time point noted: pre-sensitization, week 0. Treatment in this sample: therapeutic diphenylcyclopropenone sensitization with weekly scalp DPC. Before extraction, the whole blood was not fractionated, and total RNA was taken from it. This specimen consisted of whole blood, obtained in connection with sensitization to the hapten diphenylcyclopropenone (DPC). The origin of the receptors is a woman aged 40 to 50 with alopecia areata. Some clones in this sample may be carry-over from other donors' samples.

This clonotype has a count of ten or more. The chain recombines TRBV28 with TRBJ2-1; D unresolved. Trimming took 6 bases from V and 3 from J, leaving 12 bases between them. Germline V gives CDR1 MDHEN, CDR2 SYDVKM. This CDR3 has 14 residues. For the CDR3, the DNA is TGTGCCAGCAGACCCCCTCTTGTCTACAATGAGCAGTTCTTC. The encoded protein is CASRPPLVYNEQFF.

This clonotype has a handful of counts. The J gene is TRBJ2-3, the V gene TRBV7-2; D remains unclear. The CDR3 is 12 amino acids. Germline values: CDR1 SGHTA, CDR2 FQGNSA. Trimming removed 1 base from V and 5 bases from J, with 4 bases in between. CDR3 in amino acids: CASSLDGDTQYF. The CDR3 bases are TGTGCCAGCAGCTTAGACGGAGATACGCAGTATTTT.

The chain combines TRBV28 with TRBJ2-7; no reliable D call. With 7 bases removed from V and 3 bases from J, the gap between germline ends came to 7 bases. Germline V gene lookup returns CDR1 MDHEN and CDR2 SYDVKM. This CDR3 is built from 11 residues. The CDR3 DNA reads as TGTGCCAGCAAAGACCTCTACGAGCAGTACTTC. The encoded protein is CASKDLYEQYF.

This clonotype has at least ten counts. The chain couples TRBV5-1 to TRBJ2-1; 14 bases map to TRBD2. Germline lookup yields CDR1 SGHRS and CDR2 YFSETQ. The J segment lost 0 bases and the V segment lost 2 bases, leaving 4 bases of the junction unmatched. The CDR3 has 18 amino acids. CDR3 DNA: TGCGCCAGCAGCTTAGGGACTAGCGGGGGCCCCTCCTACAATGAGCAGTTCTTC. Amino acid sequence: CASSLGTSGGPSYNEQFF.

In this sample, this clonotype turned up many times. The CDR3 protein is CASSVTDGNTIYF. For the CDR3, the DNA is TGTGCCAGCTCAGTGACAGATGGAAACACCATATATTTT. The rearrangement links TRBV18 to TRBJ1-3, with a weak D call TRBD1 (5 bases). The CDR3 runs to 13 residues. Trimming pared 5 bases from V and 3 bases from J, leaving 8 bases between. Per the germline V gene, CDR1 is KGHSH and CDR2 is LQKENI.

The chain recombines TRBV2 with TRBJ2-2; perhaps TRBD1 as D (5 bases). From germline, CDR1 is SNHLY and CDR2 FYNNEI. Trimming cost V 4 bases and J 0 bases, with 6 bases left between them. The CDR3 has 14 amino acids. The CDR3 loop is CASSGTPNTGELFF. For the CDR3, the DNA is TGTGCCAGCAGTGGGACACCGAACACCGGGGAGCTGTTTTTT.

This clonotype appeared many times. The V call is TRBV6-1, the J call TRBJ1-1, with a possible D match to TRBD1 (6 bases). This CDR3 is 13 amino acids long. Trimming left V 9 bases short and J 1 base short, with 12 bases between. Germline-derived CDR1 and CDR2 are MNHNS and SASEGT. In nucleotides, the CDR3 is TGTGCCAGGTCCGCGGACAGGAACACTGAAGCTTTCTTT. Encoded protein: CARSADRNTEAFF.

This clonotype was seen only a few times. The chain joins TRBV15 to TRBJ2-7, with D unclear. Germline lookup yields CDR1 LNHNV and CDR2 YYDKDF (reference sequence). This CDR3 is built from 10 residues. Trimming took off 7 bases at V and 6 bases at J, with 7 bases between the two ends. The CDR3 coding sequence is TGTGCCACCATCACTGCCGAGCAGTACTTC. Translated, it gives CATITAEQYF.

This clonotype has ten or more counts. The chain combines TRBV6-1 with TRBJ2-1; 7 nucleotides match TRBD1. Germline CDR1 and CDR2: MNHNS and SASEGT. The CDR3 spans 15 residues. V shed 5 bases and J 4 bases; nucleotides not matched to a gene: 8. CDR3 nucleotide sequence: TGTGCCAGCAGTTTCCACAGGGGCTTGTACAATGAGCAGTTCTTC. It codes for CASSFHRGLYNEQFF.

This clonotype occurred many times. V gene TRBV7-3 combines with J gene TRBJ2-1, with D possibly matching TRBD2 (6 bases). The CDR3 has 16 residues. Germline loops: CDR1 SGHTA, CDR2 FQGTGA. V lost 5 bases and J lost 4, with 18 bases in between. CDR3: CASSGGGRQHYNEQFF. DNA of the CDR3: TGTGCCAGCAGCGGGGGAGGACGTCAACATTACAATGAGCAGTTCTTC.

This clonotype has a count of ten or more. This chain connects TRBV6-2 or TRBV6-3 to TRBJ1-1; 9 bases agree with TRBD1. The germline gives CDR1 MNHEY, CDR2 SVGEGT. J was trimmed by 0 bases and V by 6 bases; bases with no gene match: 14. The CDR3 extends over 18 amino acids. The DNA of the CDR3 is TGTGCCAGCAGCTTCCGAGTCGGGACAGGGTTCTTGAACACTGAAGCTTTCTTT. Its protein is CASSFRVGTGFLNTEAFF.

This clonotype was observed a few times. V gene TRBV9 combines with J gene TRBJ2-5, with 10 bases that match TRBD1. The V gene's germline CDR1 is SGDLS and CDR2 YYNGEE. The trim removed 3 bases at V and 5 bases at J, leaving 1 base unmatched. The CDR3 loop spans 13 amino acids. The CDR3 region is CASSGGQGETQYF. In DNA form, the CDR3 reads TGTGCCAGCAGCGGGGGACAGGGGGAGACCCAGTACTTC.

At least ten counts were recorded for this clonotype. The V gene is TRBV7-9, the J gene TRBJ1-1; D might be TRBD1 (5 bases). The germline V and J ends were trimmed by 8 bases and 4 bases, with 11 bases remaining between them. The CDR3 runs 12 residues. CDR1 is SEHNR, CDR2 FQNEAQ, per germline (reference sequence). The CDR3 protein is CASGRVSTEAFF. For the CDR3, the DNA is TGTGCCAGCGGCAGGGTATCCACTGAAGCTTTCTTT.

The CDR3 region has the DNA TGTGCCAGCAGCCCACAGGGTCCTATGAACACTGAAGCTTTCTTT. Encoded protein: CASSPQGPMNTEAFF. The chain has TRBV9 and TRBJ1-1, with D perhaps TRBD1 (6 bases). CDR1 and CDR2 from the germline V gene are SGDLS and YYNGEE. The CDR3 spans 15 residues. V lost 4 bases and J lost 0, with 13 bases in between.

This clonotype showed up just a few times. This chain uses TRBV29-1 with TRBJ2-1; 11 bases align to TRBD2. Germline V gene lookup returns CDR1 SQVTM and CDR2 ANQGSEA. J gave up 4 bases and V 7 bases, and 12 bases lay outside the gene matches. CDR3 length: 16 residues. The CDR3 coding sequence is TGCAGCGCCCGACGGCCTAGCGGGAGGACATACAATGAGCAGTTCTTC. Encoded protein: CSARRPSGRTYNEQFF.

Details on this clonotype: The conserved closing phenylalanine or tryptophan is absent in this CDR3, likely reflecting a read error. The gene calls are TRBV29-1 and TRBJ2-1, with 7 bases aligning to TRBD2. The germline CDR1 and CDR2 sequences are SQVTM and ANQGSEA. The CDR3 length is 18 residues. Trimming took 1 base from V and 0 from J; bases not matched to a gene: 12. CDR3 in DNA: TGCAGCGTTGAAGGGTCTAGCGGCCGTTTAATCTCCTACAATGAGCAGTTCTAC. Translated, it gives CSVEGSSGRLISYNEQFY.

This clonotype showed up just a few times. V gene TRBV7-9 combines with J gene TRBJ2-5, with TRBD2 identical over 12 bases. Trimming took 5 bases from V and 4 from J; bases not matched to a gene: 11. The CDR3 loop spans 17 amino acids. From germline, CDR1 is SEHNR and CDR2 FQNEAQ (reference sequence). In DNA, the CDR3 is TGTGCCAGCAGCCCCCGGACTAGCGGGGCCGGGGGAGAGACCCAGTACTTC. Its translation is CASSPRTSGAGGETQYF.

The CDR3, as DNA: TGTGCCAGCAGCCAAGTAGCAGCCTCCTACGACAGGCAGTACTTC. It translates to CASSQVAASYDRQYF. The genes are TRBV4-2 and TRBJ2-7, with D perhaps matching TRBD1 (5 bases). Germline V CDR1 and CDR2: LGHNA, YNFKEQ. V dropped 1 base and J dropped 9 bases, with 19 bases sitting between them. The CDR3 covers 15 residues.

This clonotype was recorded at least ten times. The V call is TRBV6-6, the J call TRBJ2-5; TRBD2 matches 16 bases. Germline CDR1 reads MNHNY; CDR2 reads SVGAGI (reference sequence). With V trimmed by 7 bases and J by 5 bases, 13 bases remained unmatched. The CDR3 has 18 amino acids. CDR3 sequence reads: CASKGLAGGQLFRETQYF. CDR3 sequence (DNA): TGTGCCAGCAAGGGACTAGCGGGGGGGCAACTCTTCCGGGAGACCCAGTACTTC.

The chain links TRBV28 to TRBJ2-3; 7 bases match TRBD2. V dropped 4 bases and J dropped 2; count of bases not matched to a gene: 9. This CDR3 is built from 16 residues. The germline gives CDR1 MDHEN, CDR2 SYDVKM. CDR3 sequence: CASSSFLGRATDTQYF. CDR3 nucleotides: TGTGCCAGCAGTTCCTTCCTGGGGAGGGCCACAGATACGCAGTATTTT.

This clonotype was detected many times. The CDR3 is CASSPPGGPDTQYF. In DNA form, the CDR3 reads TGTGCCAGCAGCCCGCCGGGTGGGCCAGATACGCAGTATTTT. This chain joins TRBV14 and TRBJ2-3; D is unclear. Germline values: CDR1 SGHDN, CDR2 FVKESK. The V gene lost 4 bases and the J gene lost 4 bases, with 12 bases spanning the gap. CDR3 size: 14 residues.

The genes are TRBV7-9 and TRBJ1-2; D is ambiguous. Trimming pared 1 base from V and 12 bases from J, leaving 6 bases between. Germline values: CDR1 SEHNR, CDR2 FQNEAQ (reference sequence). This CDR3 has 10 residues. CDR3 residues: CASSLDSHTF. The CDR3 DNA follows: TGTGCCAGCAGCTTAGATTCGCACACCTTC.

This clonotype ranks as medium-sized. The V gene is TRBV7-2, the J gene TRBJ2-7, with 8 bases lining up with TRBD2. CDR3 length equals 15 residues. The ends lost 7 bases at V and 4 bases at J; junction bases unmatched: 12. CDR1 SGHTA and CDR2 FQGNSA come from the germline V gene. This chain's CDR3 is CASTPSSGRGYEQYF. The CDR3 DNA reads TGTGCCAGCACACCCTCGAGCGGGAGAGGGTACGAGCAGTACTTC.

The chain couples TRBV29-1 to TRBJ2-5; a possible D gene is TRBD2 (6 bases). Germline V gives CDR1 SQVTM, CDR2 ANQGSEA. The CDR3 length is 12 residues. Trimming removed 4 bases at V and 1 base at J, with 7 bases between. CDR3 nucleotide sequence: TGCAGCGTTGCCGGGGGCCAAGAGACCCAGTACTTC. Amino acid sequence: CSVAGGQETQYF.

The rearrangement uses TRBV29-1 and TRBJ2-1, with D uncertain. The CDR3 length is 14 residues. Germline loops: CDR1 SQVTM, CDR2 ANQGSEA. The V end lost 1 base, the J end lost 4 bases, and 11 bases lay between the germline ends. In DNA, the CDR3 is TGCAGCGTTGAAGTGAGATTAGGGTACAATGAGCAGTTCTTC. Protein product: CSVEVRLGYNEQFF.

This clonotype showed up many times. The rearrangement uses TRBV12-3 or TRBV12-4 and TRBJ2-7, with D perhaps matching TRBD2 (5 bases). Trimming pared 3 bases from V and 7 bases from J, leaving 16 bases between. The CDR3 is made up of 14 amino acids. As DNA, the CDR3 is TGTGCCAGCAGTTTGGGCCCCTCTCCGGGGGAGCAGTACTTC. It specifies CASSLGPSPGEQYF.

The chain has TRBV2 and TRBJ2-7; D remains ambiguous. CDR3 size: 11 residues. V was pared by 8 bases and J by 2 bases, with 7 bases between. Germline loops: CDR1 SNHLY, CDR2 FYNNEI. CDR3 residues: CASCRTYEQYF. In DNA form, the CDR3 reads TGTGCCAGCTGCAGAACCTACGAGCAGTACTTC.